The T cell receptor beta chain described here comes from a study of cytotoxic CD8 clonotypes in ibrutinib-treated CLL. Study overall: The study recorded mean values of around 250,000 productive templates and approximately 90,000 productive rearrangements per sample. The study's findings and limits: Clonality increased at ibrutinib response, then returned toward baseline at progression. Clonotypes that were public were uncommon, and they contracted or stayed stable on treatment. Relative to age-matched healthy donors, clonality at baseline was higher, and it tracked circulating CD8+ T-cell counts.

Assay used: immunoSEQ multiplex PCR; TCRdb lists only in-frame clones, some missing. The sample contains under 300,000 clones, less than 85% of which appear only once. As to this clone: The antigen is unknown.

The trim removed 5 bases at V and 0 bases at J, leaving 12 bases unmatched. CDR3 size: 18 residues. The germline V gene encodes CDR1 MNHEY and CDR2 SMNVEV (reference sequence). Sample: PBMCs, taken at disease progression, from a patient treated with ibrutinib. This sequence originates from a human donor with chronic lymphocytic leukemia. This chain links TRBV27 with TRBJ2-1, with 8 bases identical to TRBD2. DNA of the CDR3: TGTGCCAGCAGTCCCAGCGGGAGTGGGGCCAGCTCCTACAATGAGCAGTTCTTC. Translation gives CASSPSGSGASSYNEQFF.